This T cell receptor (beta chain) was captured in a study of T-cell reconstitution after alpha-beta-depleted transplantation in children. This clonotype was recorded at least ten times. Unique molecular identifiers were used in preparing the TCRbeta library. TCRdb re-called the PCR reads with MiXCR, one entry per CDR3 protein. The table shows about 410,000 distinct CDR3 sequences, with around 21% occurring only once. Trimming removed 0 bases from V and 6 bases from J, with 18 bases in between. This CDR3 region has 15 residues. Germline lookup yields CDR1 DFQATT and CDR2 SNEGSKA (reference sequence). The TCR comes from a human donor who donated a stem cell graft to a child with acute myeloid leukemia. The sequences come from PBMCs from the stem cell graft donor, collected from the stem cell graft. The chain uses TRBV20-1 and TRBJ2-7, with D perhaps TRBD2 (6 bases). DNA for the CDR3: TGCAGTGCTAGAGATCGGGATTCCGGGACTGGCGAGCAGTACTTC. Translation: CSARDRDSGTGEQYF.